These 22 T cell receptor beta chains share one sample of origin, sequenced in a study of blood T cell repertoires in COVID-19. TCRdb keeps only in-frame clones here, not all; method: immunoSEQ multiplex PCR. Here the sample spans fewer than 250,000 clones, about 82% being singletons. Sequenced material: PBMCs or T cells enriched from blood (not recorded which). Source of these receptors: a woman aged 50 to 60 who had recovered from COVID-19.

The V gene is TRBV25-1, the J gene TRBJ1-2, with 7 positions matching TRBD1. This CDR3 is 13 amino acids long. V trimming: 6 bases; J trimming: 1 base; junction bases outside the gene matches: 2. Per germline, CDR1 MGHDK and CDR2 SYGVNS. The CDR3 region is CASRTGNNYGYTF. The DNA for the CDR3 is TGTGCCAGCAGGACAGGGAATAACTATGGCTACACCTTC.

This clone was counted a few times. The genes are TRBV5-1 and TRBJ2-3, with TRBD2 matching over 13 bases. The CDR3 extends over 16 amino acids. Germline V gene lookup returns CDR1 SGHRS and CDR2 YFSETQ. Losses at the gene ends were 4 bases for V and 6 bases for J; bases not matched to a gene: 8. CDR3 DNA sequence: TGCGCCAGCAGCCAAGGACTAGCGGGAGTTGGGGATACGCAGTATTTT. Translated, it gives CASSQGLAGVGDTQYF.

The chain is built from TRBV5-1 and TRBJ1-4, with D perhaps TRBD1 (5 bases). This CDR3 has 15 residues. V lost 0 bases and J 8 bases, leaving 14 bases between the germline ends. Germline V gene lookup returns CDR1 SGHRS and CDR2 YFSETQ. CDR3 bases: TGCGCCAGCAGCTTGGGGGCAGGGCAGGTCGAAAAACTGTTTTTT. It is translated as CASSLGAGQVEKLFF. Full variable domain (outside the CDR3, taken from reference TRBV5-1 and TRBJ1-4): KAGVTQTPRYLIKTRGQQVTLSCSPISGHRSVSWYQQTPGQGLQFLFEYFSETQRNKGNFPGRFSGRQFSNSRSEMNVSTLELGDSALYLCASSLGAGQVEKLFFGSGTQLSVL.

The gene calls are TRBV6-2 or TRBV6-3 and TRBJ1-2; TRBD1 matches 7 bases. This CDR3 comprises 16 residues. With V trimmed by 6 bases and J by 0 bases, 10 bases remained unmatched. Germline loops: CDR1 MNHEY, CDR2 SVGEGT. The CDR3 DNA follows: TGTGCCAGCAGCCGAGCCTGGGACAGCTCTAACTATGGCTACACCTTC. This sequence encodes CASSRAWDSSNYGYTF.

This clone was seen more than once but under ten times. The gene calls are TRBV15 and TRBJ1-2; D possibly corresponds to TRBD1 (6 bases). CDR3 length equals 15 residues. Germline-derived CDR1 and CDR2 are LNHNV and YYDKDF (reference sequence). V was clipped by 5 bases and J by 1 base, with 14 bases between them. In nucleotides, the CDR3 is TGTGCCACCAGCCTTAGGGGGGGAAGTAACTATGGCTACACCTTC. The encoded protein is CATSLRGGSNYGYTF.

The V call is TRBV7-2, the J call TRBJ1-1; D is perhaps TRBD1 (6 bases). The germline V gene has CDR1 SGHTA and CDR2 FQGNSA. Trimming pared 3 bases from V and 0 bases from J, leaving 8 bases between. The CDR3 is made up of 14 amino acids. The CDR3 region is CASSFYRVNTEAFF. The CDR3 DNA reads as TGTGCCAGCAGCTTCTACAGGGTGAACACTGAAGCTTTCTTT.

V gene TRBV10-3 combines with J gene TRBJ2-3, with 13 nucleotides matching TRBD2. Germline V gene sequence: CDR1 ENHRY, CDR2 SYGVKD. V was pared by 6 bases and J by 0 bases, with 3 bases of the junction left unmatched. The CDR3 runs 16 residues. CDR3 nucleotide sequence: TGTGCCATCAGGCCGACTAGCGGGGGGAGCACAGATACGCAGTATTTT. Translating gives CAIRPTSGGSTDTQYF.

The chain has TRBV28 and TRBJ2-2, with 8 bases matching TRBD1. This CDR3 comprises 14 residues. Germline V gives CDR1 MDHEN, CDR2 SYDVKM. With 9 bases clipped from V and 1 base from J, the junction kept 4 bases outside the gene matches. For the CDR3, the DNA is TGTGCCAGTCAGGGGGCTGGGAACACCGGGGAGCTGTTTTTT. This sequence encodes CASQGAGNTGELFF.

V gene TRBV19 combines with J gene TRBJ2-5, with 9 bases identical to TRBD1. There are 13 residues in the CDR3. Trimming at V came to 7 bases and at J to 5 bases, leaving 5 bases not matched to a gene. The germline V gene has CDR1 LNHDA and CDR2 SQIVND (reference sequence). CDR3 region: CASNTGGWETQYF. Here the CDR3 DNA reads TGTGCCAGTAACACAGGGGGCTGGGAGACCCAGTACTTC.

There are a few counts of this clone. V gene TRBV9 combines with J gene TRBJ2-1; TRBD2 agrees at 8 bases. Germline lookup yields CDR1 SGDLS and CDR2 YYNGEE. The CDR3 contains 15 residues. V lost 4 bases to trimming and J lost 3 bases; unmatched junction nucleotides: 6. The DNA for the CDR3 is TGTGCCAGCAGCCGAGGACTAGCAAGCTACAATGAGCAGTTCTTC. Translating it yields CASSRGLASYNEQFF.

In this sample, this clone turned up once. The rearrangement links TRBV5-1 to TRBJ1-2, with 9 bases lining up with TRBD1. Germline V gene data show CDR1 as SGHRS and CDR2 as YFSETQ. Losses at the gene ends were 4 bases for V and 4 bases for J; bases not matched to a gene: 14. The CDR3 has 17 residues. The CDR3 here is CASSLGTGGKTVYGYTF. For the CDR3, the DNA is TGCGCCAGCAGCCTCGGTACAGGGGGCAAGACGGTCTATGGCTACACCTTC.

This clone was detected a few times. The V and J genes are TRBV7-3 and TRBJ2-2, with D possibly TRBD1 on 6 matching bases. The CDR3 covers 17 residues. The V gene lost 5 bases and the J gene lost 6 bases, with 22 bases spanning the gap. The germline gives CDR1 SGHTA, CDR2 FQGTGA. The CDR3 sequence is CASSPPLQGSKAGELFF. The DNA of the CDR3 is TGTGCCAGCAGCCCGCCTTTACAGGGAAGTAAGGCCGGGGAGCTGTTTTTT.

The chain employs TRBV6-2 or TRBV6-3 and TRBJ2-5, with TRBD2 as a possible D gene (5 bases). The germline CDR1 and CDR2 sequences are MNHEY and SVGEGT. With 2 bases removed from V and 4 bases from J, the gap between germline ends came to 11 bases. The length of the CDR3 is 14 residues. CDR3 loop: CASSYGGEAETQYF. As DNA, the CDR3 is TGTGCCAGCAGTTACGGAGGCGAGGCAGAGACCCAGTACTTC.

CDR3 DNA: TGTGCCAGCAGCCAAGTCAGAAGGGGTTGGAAAGGCTACACCTTC. Amino acids: CASSQVRRGWKGYTF. V is TRBV3-1 (or the pseudogene TRBV3-2) and J is TRBJ1-2; TRBD1 might be the D (5 bases). Trimming cost V 1 base and J 8 bases, with 17 bases left between them. The V gene's germline CDR1 is LGHDT and CDR2 YNNKEL (reference sequence). The CDR3 totals 15 residues.

This chain links TRBV12-3 or TRBV12-4 with TRBJ1-2; TRBD1 aligns across 7 bases. The CDR3 spans 13 residues. After removal of 7 bases from V and 1 base from J, the junction contained 3 bases not matched to a gene. In DNA, the CDR3 is TGTGCCAGCAAGGGACAGTTTAACTATGGCTACACCTTC. It specifies CASKGQFNYGYTF.

This clone was seen once. The V gene is TRBV5-1, the J gene TRBJ2-7; D not resolved. Germline-derived CDR1 and CDR2 are SGHRS and YFSETQ. V lost 0 bases and J lost 2, with 9 bases in between. The CDR3 consists of 14 residues. As DNA, the CDR3 is TGCGCCAGCAGCTTGGATCTCTTTACCTACGAGCAGTACTTC. It is translated as CASSLDLFTYEQYF.

Only a few counts were recorded for this clone. The V call is TRBV10-1, the J call TRBJ2-4, with a weak D call TRBD2 (5 bases). From germline, CDR1 is WNHNN and CDR2 SYGVQD (reference sequence). The V end was cut by 1 base, the J end by 0 bases, with 10 bases between. CDR3 length: 16 residues. CDR3 protein: CASSEFSGLAKNIQYF. CDR3 sequence (DNA): TGCGCCAGCAGTGAGTTTTCTGGACTAGCCAAAAACATTCAGTACTTC.

This chain links TRBV7-3 with TRBJ2-2, with 10 bases lining up with TRBD1. Germline lookup yields CDR1 SGHTA and CDR2 FQGTGA. The CDR3 sequence is 15 residues long. V shed 4 bases, J shed 6 bases, and the junction held 5 bases outside the gene matches. Here the CDR3 reads CASSYRDRGPGELFF. The CDR3 nucleotides are TGTGCCAGCAGCTACCGGGACAGGGGCCCCGGGGAGCTGTTTTTT.

The gene calls are TRBV7-6 and TRBJ1-1; a possible D gene is TRBD1 (5 bases). CDR3 size: 17 residues. Germline CDR1 SGHVS, CDR2 FNYEAQ. Trimming took 1 base from V and 1 from J, leaving 16 bases between them. In DNA form, the CDR3 reads TGTGCCAGCAGCTTAGGGTTCGGGGGAGTAACGAACACTGAAGCTTTCTTT. Its protein is CASSLGFGGVTNTEAFF. The whole variable domain, filled in from reference TRBV7-6 and TRBJ1-1, reads GAGVSQSPRYKVTKRGQDVALRCDPISGHVSLYWYRQALGQGPEFLTYFNYEAQQDKSGLPNDRFSAERPEGSISTLTIQRTEQRDSAMYRCASSLGFGGVTNTEAFFGQGTRLTVV.

The chain joins TRBV4-1 to TRBJ2-7, with a weak D call TRBD1 (7 bases). CDR3 size: 17 residues. Trimming removed 0 bases from V and 0 bases from J, with 15 bases in between. Germline lookup yields CDR1 MGHRA and CDR2 YSYEKL. The CDR3 sequence: CASSQDGGGLSSYEQYF. For the CDR3, the DNA is TGCGCCAGCAGCCAAGATGGAGGGGGCTTGAGCTCCTACGAGCAGTACTTC.

The chain couples TRBV5-6 to TRBJ1-6; 9 bases match TRBD1. V shed 5 bases and J 10 bases; nucleotides not matched to a gene: 10. The CDR3 has 15 residues. The germline gives CDR1 SGHDT, CDR2 YYEEEE. CDR3 protein: CASSIPGTGNSPLHF. CDR3 coding DNA: TGTGCCAGCAGTATCCCCGGGACAGGGAACTCACCCCTCCACTTT.

This rearrangement joins TRBV30 to TRBJ1-6; 9 bases match TRBD1. The V and J ends lost 8 bases and 7 bases, in that order; junction bases with no gene match: 9. CDR3 length: 14 residues. In germline, CDR1 is GTSNPN, CDR2 SVGIG (reference sequence). The CDR3 here is CAAFDRGRNSPLHF. DNA for the CDR3: TGTGCCGCCTTTGACAGGGGGAGAAATTCACCCCTCCACTTT. Complete variable domain (other parts from reference TRBV30 and TRBJ1-6): SQTIHQWPATLVQPVGSPLSLECTVEGTSNPNLYWYRQAAGRGLQLLFYSVGIGQISSEVPQNLSASRPQDRQFILSSKKLLLSDSGFYLCAAFDRGRNSPLHFGNGTRLTVT.